The next 10 T cell receptor beta chains were all read from a single sample in a study of shared clonotypes between healthy human individuals. Profiling relied on immunoSEQ multiplex PCR, and the TCRdb table lists in-frame clones only, not all of them. Seen here are roughly 2 million clones, 90% to 97% observed once, and the top ten hold roughly 0.13%. Sequencing used naive CD4+ T cells sorted from blood. Subset here: CD45RA+ positively selected. These TCRs come from a man aged 18 to 35 in good health.

Notes on this clone: Other DNA sequences in the sample encode the same CDR3. The rearrangement joins TRBV27 to TRBJ1-5; tentatively, D is TRBD1 (5 bases). The length of the CDR3 is 15 residues. V was shortened by 2 bases and J by 1 base, with 9 bases between the two germline ends. The germline V gene has CDR1 MNHEY and CDR2 SMNVEV (reference sequence). CDR3 bases: TGTGCCAGCAGTTTAGCAGGGTTGAGCAATCAGCCCCAGCATTTT. Protein product: CASSLAGLSNQPQHF.

The rearrangement links TRBV5-4 to TRBJ2-7; D not certain. The CDR3 is made up of 14 amino acids. V lost 4 bases to trimming and J lost 2 bases, with 13 bases between them. Germline V gives CDR1 SGHNT, CDR2 YYREEE (reference sequence). CDR3 in DNA: TGTGCCAGCAGCCCTGGACCCCCGGCCTACGAGCAGTACTTC. Protein product: CASSPGPPAYEQYF.

This clone was found once. CDR3 protein: CASSPPRGYEQYF. The CDR3 nucleotides read TGTGCCAGCTCACCACCCCGGGGTTACGAGCAGTACTTC. V is TRBV18 and J is TRBJ2-7; the D gene is possibly TRBD2 (5 bases). Trimming removed 0 bases at V and 4 bases at J, with 7 bases between. The CDR3 contains 13 residues. CDR1 and CDR2 from the germline V gene are KGHSH and LQKENI.

The J gene is TRBJ1-2, the V gene TRBV5-8; TRBD1 matches at 7 bases. Germline V gene data show CDR1 as SGHTS and CDR2 as YDEGEE. This CDR3 spans 15 amino acids. Unmatched junction bases numbered 6, after V lost 0 bases and J lost 4 bases. CDR3 protein: CASSLVMTGSYGYTF. CDR3 nucleotide sequence: TGTGCCAGCAGCTTGGTTATGACAGGGTCCTATGGCTACACCTTC.

This chain links TRBV6-5 with TRBJ1-6; D perhaps matches TRBD1 (6 bases). V lost 2 bases and J lost 5, with 13 bases in between. CDR3 length equals 16 residues. Looked up from germline, CDR1 is MNHEY and CDR2 is SVGAGI. Written as DNA, the CDR3 is TGTGCCAGCAGTTACGGAAGGGGGTTCGATAATTCACCCCTCCACTTT. Translated: CASSYGRGFDNSPLHF.

CDR3 region: CASSRENTEAFF. In DNA form, the CDR3 reads TGCGCCAGCAGCAGGGAGAACACTGAAGCTTTCTTT. The chain employs TRBV10-2 and TRBJ1-1, with a tentative D call TRBD1 (5 bases). The CDR3 spans 12 residues. From germline, CDR1 is WSHSY and CDR2 SAAADI. Trimming pared 6 bases from V and 1 base from J, leaving 6 bases between.

In the case of this clone: The same CDR3 also results from other DNA sequences found in this sample. The chain is built from TRBV19 and TRBJ2-7; D uncertain. The CDR3 contains 13 residues. Germline V lookup: CDR1 LNHDA, CDR2 SQIVND (reference sequence). V dropped 0 bases and J dropped 3 bases, with 6 bases sitting between them. CDR3 residues: CASSIDVSYEQYF. The CDR3 DNA is TGTGCCAGTAGTATAGATGTAAGCTACGAGCAGTACTTC.

The V call is TRBV5-5, the J call TRBJ2-3; D might be TRBD2 (6 bases). CDR3 length: 15 amino acids. Looked up from germline, CDR1 is SGHKS and CDR2 is YYEKEE (reference sequence). V dropped 2 bases and J dropped 0 bases, with 10 bases sitting between them. Here the CDR3 DNA reads TGTGCCAGCAGCTTTGGCGGGACTAGCACAGATACGCAGTATTTT. Translated, it gives CASSFGGTSTDTQYF.

The chain couples TRBV25-1 to TRBJ1-4, with D perhaps matching TRBD1 (5 bases). Germline assignment: CDR1 MGHDK and CDR2 SYGVNS. Trimming took off 4 bases at V and 8 bases at J, with 17 bases between the two ends. The CDR3 runs 15 residues. CDR3: CASSGPVERGEKLFF. Written as DNA, the CDR3 is TGTGCCAGCAGTGGCCCGGTAGAGAGGGGAGAAAAACTGTTTTTT.

In regard to this clone: Different DNA sequences within this sample yield the same CDR3. The chain links TRBV9 to TRBJ2-7; 10 nucleotides agree with TRBD2. This CDR3 has 15 residues. The ends lost 0 bases at V and 3 bases at J; junction bases unmatched: 3. The germline V gene encodes CDR1 SGDLS and CDR2 YYNGEE. The CDR3, as DNA: TGTGCCAGCAGCGTAGCTCCTAGCGGGAGCTACGAGCAGTACTTC. It translates to CASSVAPSGSYEQYF.